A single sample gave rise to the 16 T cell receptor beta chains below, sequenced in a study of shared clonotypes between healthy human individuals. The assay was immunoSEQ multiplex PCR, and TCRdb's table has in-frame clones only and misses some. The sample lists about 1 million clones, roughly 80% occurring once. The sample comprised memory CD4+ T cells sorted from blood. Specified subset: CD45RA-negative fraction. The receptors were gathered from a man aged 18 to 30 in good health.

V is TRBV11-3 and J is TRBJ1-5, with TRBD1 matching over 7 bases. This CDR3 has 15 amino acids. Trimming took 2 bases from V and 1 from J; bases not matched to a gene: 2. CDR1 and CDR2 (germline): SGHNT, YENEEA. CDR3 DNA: TGTGCCAGCAGCTTACCGGGACAGAGCAATCAGCCCCAGCATTTT. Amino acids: CASSLPGQSNQPQHF.

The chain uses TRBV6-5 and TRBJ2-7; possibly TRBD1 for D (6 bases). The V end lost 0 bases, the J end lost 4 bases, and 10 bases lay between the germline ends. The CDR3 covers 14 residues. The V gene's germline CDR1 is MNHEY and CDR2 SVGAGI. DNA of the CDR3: TGTGCCAGCAGTTACTCTAGGGACACGTACGAGCAGTACTTC. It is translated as CASSYSRDTYEQYF.

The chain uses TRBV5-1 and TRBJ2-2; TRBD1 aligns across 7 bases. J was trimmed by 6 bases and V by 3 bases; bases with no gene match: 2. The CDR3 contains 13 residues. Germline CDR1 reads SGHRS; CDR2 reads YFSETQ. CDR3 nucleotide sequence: TGCGCCAGCAGCTCAGACAGGGCCGGGGAGCTGTTTTTT. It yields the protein CASSSDRAGELFF.

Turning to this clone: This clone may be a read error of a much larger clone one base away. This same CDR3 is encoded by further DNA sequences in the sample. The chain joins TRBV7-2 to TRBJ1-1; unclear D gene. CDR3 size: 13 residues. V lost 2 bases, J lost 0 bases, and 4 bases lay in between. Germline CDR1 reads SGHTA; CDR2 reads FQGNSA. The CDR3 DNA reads TGTGCCAGCAGCTTACCGGTGAACACTGAAGCTTTCTTT. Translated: CASSLPVNTEAFF.

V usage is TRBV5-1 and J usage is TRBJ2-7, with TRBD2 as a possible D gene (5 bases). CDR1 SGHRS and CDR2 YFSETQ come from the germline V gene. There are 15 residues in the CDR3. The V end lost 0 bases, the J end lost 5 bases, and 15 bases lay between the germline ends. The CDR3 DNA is TGCGCCAGCAGCTTGGCCAGTAGCGCGACGAACGAGCAGTACTTC. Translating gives CASSLASSATNEQYF.

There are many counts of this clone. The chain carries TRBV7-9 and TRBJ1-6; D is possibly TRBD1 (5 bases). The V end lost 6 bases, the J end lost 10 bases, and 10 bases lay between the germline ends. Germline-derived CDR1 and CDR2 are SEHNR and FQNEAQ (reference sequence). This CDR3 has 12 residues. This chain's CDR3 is CASSWGNSPLHF. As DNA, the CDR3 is TGTGCCAGCAGTTGGGGGAACTCACCCCTCCACTTT.

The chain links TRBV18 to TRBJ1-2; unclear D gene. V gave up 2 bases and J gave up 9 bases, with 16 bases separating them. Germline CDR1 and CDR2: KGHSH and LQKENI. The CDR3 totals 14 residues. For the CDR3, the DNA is TGTGCCAGCTCACCATTGAGGGAGGCCGGGAGCTACACCTTC. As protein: CASSPLREAGSYTF.

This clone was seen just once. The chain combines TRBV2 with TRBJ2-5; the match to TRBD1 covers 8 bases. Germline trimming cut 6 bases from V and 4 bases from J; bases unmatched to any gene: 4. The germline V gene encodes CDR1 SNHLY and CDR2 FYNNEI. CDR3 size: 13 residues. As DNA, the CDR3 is TGTGCCAGCAGGAACGACAGGGGAGAGACCCAGTACTTC. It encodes CASRNDRGETQYF.

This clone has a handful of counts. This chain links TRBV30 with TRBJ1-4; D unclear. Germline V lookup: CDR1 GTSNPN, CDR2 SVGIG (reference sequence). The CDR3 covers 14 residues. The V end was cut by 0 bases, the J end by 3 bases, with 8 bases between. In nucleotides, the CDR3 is TGTGCCTGGAGTGTGGGGAGTGCTAATGAAAAACTGTTTTTT. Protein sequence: CAWSVGSANEKLFF.

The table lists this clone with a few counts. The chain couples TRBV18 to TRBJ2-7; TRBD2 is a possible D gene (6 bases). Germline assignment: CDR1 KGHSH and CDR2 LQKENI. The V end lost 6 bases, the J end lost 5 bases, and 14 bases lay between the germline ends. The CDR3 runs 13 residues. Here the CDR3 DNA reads TGTGCCAGCTCCGGACGGGGACTGGACGAGCAGTACTTC. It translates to CASSGRGLDEQYF.

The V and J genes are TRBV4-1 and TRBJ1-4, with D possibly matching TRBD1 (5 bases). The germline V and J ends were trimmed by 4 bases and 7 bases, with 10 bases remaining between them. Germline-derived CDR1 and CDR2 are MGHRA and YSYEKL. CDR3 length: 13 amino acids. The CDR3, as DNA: TGCGCCAGCAGCCTGCAGGGTGTTGAAAAACTGTTTTTT. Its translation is CASSLQGVEKLFF.

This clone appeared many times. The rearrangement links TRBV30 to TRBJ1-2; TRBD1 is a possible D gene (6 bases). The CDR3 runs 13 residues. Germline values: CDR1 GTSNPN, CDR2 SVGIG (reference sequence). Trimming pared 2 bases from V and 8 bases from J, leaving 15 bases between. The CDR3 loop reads CAWSPGGASGYTF. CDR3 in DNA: TGTGCCTGGAGTCCCGGGGGGGCGAGCGGCTACACCTTC.

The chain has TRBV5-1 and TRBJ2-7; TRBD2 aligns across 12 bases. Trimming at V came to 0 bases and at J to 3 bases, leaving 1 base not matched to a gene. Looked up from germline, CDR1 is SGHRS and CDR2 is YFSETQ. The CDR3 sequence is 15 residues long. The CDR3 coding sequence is TGCGCCAGCAGCTTGGGGACTAGCGGGATCTACGAGCAGTACTTC. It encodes CASSLGTSGIYEQYF.

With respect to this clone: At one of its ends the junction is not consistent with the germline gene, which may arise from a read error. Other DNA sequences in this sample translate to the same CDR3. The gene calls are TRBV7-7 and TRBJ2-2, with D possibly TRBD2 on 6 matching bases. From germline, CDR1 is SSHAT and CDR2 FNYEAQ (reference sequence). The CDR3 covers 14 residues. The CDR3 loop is CASSLGGNTGELFF. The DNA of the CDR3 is TGTGCTAGCAGCCTCGGGGGGAACACCGGGGAGCTGTTTTTT. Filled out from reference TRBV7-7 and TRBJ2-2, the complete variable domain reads GAGVSQSPRYKVTKRGQDVTLRCDPISSHATLYWYQQALGQGPEFLTYFNYEAQPDKSGLPSDRFSAERPEGSISTLTIQRTEQRDSAMYRCASSLGGNTGELFFGEGSRLTVL.

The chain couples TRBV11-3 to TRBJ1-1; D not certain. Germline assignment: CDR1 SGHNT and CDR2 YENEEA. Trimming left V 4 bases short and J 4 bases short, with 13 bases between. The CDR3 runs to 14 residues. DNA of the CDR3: TGTGCCAGCAGCTCTGCGGACCACGGCACTGAAGCTTTCTTT. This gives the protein CASSSADHGTEAFF.

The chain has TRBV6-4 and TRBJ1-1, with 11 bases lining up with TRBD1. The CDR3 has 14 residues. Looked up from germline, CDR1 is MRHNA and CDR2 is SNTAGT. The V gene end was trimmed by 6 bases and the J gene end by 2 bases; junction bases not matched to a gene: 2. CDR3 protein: CASSRTGGNTEAFF. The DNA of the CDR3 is TGTGCCAGCAGCCGGACAGGGGGCAACACTGAAGCTTTCTTT.